The 17 T cell receptor beta chains listed next were all sequenced from one sample in a study of cytomegalovirus exposure and HLA in healthy donors. With 60 Vbeta and 13 Jbeta primers, the PCR was carried out. Only in-frame clones appear in the TCRdb table, and some are missing; sequencing was by immunoSEQ multiplex PCR. Of around 200,000 clones listed, around nine tenths are singletons. Sequencing was done on a sample of PBMCs. These TCRs come from a woman aged 30 to 39 in good health and CMV-seronegative.

This chain uses TRBV19 with TRBJ1-2; D perhaps matches TRBD1 (5 bases). Germline V gene lookup returns CDR1 LNHDA and CDR2 SQIVND (reference sequence). Deletions cut 6 bases from V and 8 bases from J, with 13 bases between. CDR3 length: 12 amino acids. The DNA for the CDR3 is TGTGCCAGTAGAACGGGACTCTCGGGCTACACCTTC. Amino acids: CASRTGLSGYTF.

This chain connects TRBV5-1 to TRBJ2-5, with TRBD2 as a possible D gene (7 bases). Germline CDR1 and CDR2: SGHRS and YFSETQ. The V end lost 2 bases, the J end lost 0 bases, and 11 bases lay between the germline ends. The CDR3 spans 15 residues. CDR3 DNA: TGCGCCAGCAGCTTTGGCGGGGGCTACCAAGAGACCCAGTACTTC. This gives the protein CASSFGGGYQETQYF.

This chain links TRBV28 with TRBJ1-1; D gene uncertain. CDR3 length equals 15 residues. Germline assignment: CDR1 MDHEN and CDR2 SYDVKM. The V end lost 5 bases, the J end lost 1 base, and 14 bases lay between the germline ends. This chain's CDR3 is CASSPYSFPNTEAFF. The CDR3 DNA is TGTGCCAGCAGTCCTTACAGCTTCCCGAACACTGAAGCTTTCTTT.

The V call is TRBV2, the J call TRBJ1-1; TRBD1 might be the D (5 bases). This CDR3 region has 16 residues. Trimming took 6 bases from V and 0 from J, leaving 17 bases between them. The V gene's germline CDR1 is SNHLY and CDR2 FYNNEI. CDR3 region: CASRFRATGMNTEAFF. The CDR3 region has the DNA TGTGCCAGCAGGTTTCGCGCCACAGGCATGAACACTGAAGCTTTCTTT. Together with reference TRBV2 and TRBJ1-1, the CDR3 gives the full variable domain: EPEVTQTPSHQVTQMGQEVILRCVPISNHLYFYWYRQILGQKVEFLVSFYNNEISEKSEIFDDQFSVERPDGSNFTLKIRSTKLEDSAMYFCASRFRATGMNTEAFFGQGTRLTVV.

V gene TRBV6-1 combines with J gene TRBJ1-2; D is possibly TRBD1 (5 bases). The CDR3 covers 13 residues. V lost 2 bases and J lost 7, with 11 bases in between. CDR1 and CDR2 (germline): MNHNS, SASEGT. The CDR3 is CASSERDRGGYTF. The CDR3 DNA sequence: TGTGCCAGCAGTGAAAGAGATAGGGGTGGCTACACCTTC.

The chain is built from TRBV19 and TRBJ1-5; D is unclear. This CDR3 spans 14 amino acids. Germline values: CDR1 LNHDA, CDR2 SQIVND (reference sequence). The V gene lost 4 bases and the J gene lost 0 bases, with 7 bases spanning the gap. This CDR3 reads CASSRASSNQPQHF. In DNA form, the CDR3 reads TGTGCCAGTAGTAGAGCATCTAGCAATCAGCCCCAGCATTTT.

The chain employs TRBV13 and TRBJ2-5; D gene unclear. Trimming removed 5 bases from V and 0 bases from J, with 10 bases in between. Germline CDR1 PRHDT, CDR2 FYEKMQ (reference sequence). The CDR3 is made up of 14 amino acids. The DNA for the CDR3 is TGTGCCAGCAGCAGTGGGCCAGACCAAGAGACCCAGTACTTC. Amino acid sequence: CASSSGPDQETQYF.

The chain employs TRBV19 and TRBJ2-3; the match to TRBD1 covers 7 bases. Germline V gene lookup returns CDR1 LNHDA and CDR2 SQIVND (reference sequence). This CDR3 spans 15 amino acids. V was clipped by 5 bases and J by 3 bases; unmatched bases: 8. The CDR3 DNA sequence: TGTGCCAGTAGTTGGTGGGCAGGGGGTACAGATACGCAGTATTTT. This gives the protein CASSWWAGGTDTQYF.

This chain connects TRBV11-2 to TRBJ2-3, with 8 nucleotides matching TRBD2. The CDR3 contains 16 residues. V lost 5 bases and J lost 5; bases outside the gene matches: 12. Germline loops: CDR1 SGHAT, CDR2 FQNNGV. The DNA for the CDR3 is TGTGCCAGCAGCAATGCCGTCCGCCTAGCGGGAGATACGCAGTATTTT. Its protein product is CASSNAVRLAGDTQYF.

The gene calls are TRBV13 and TRBJ2-7; 8 positions match TRBD2. This CDR3 has 15 residues. The V and J ends lost 1 base and 5 bases, in that order; junction bases with no gene match: 7. Germline assignment: CDR1 PRHDT and CDR2 FYEKMQ (reference sequence). CDR3 bases: TGTGCCAGCAGCTTAGTGTCCGCGGGGGGCAACGAGCAGTACTTC. It is translated as CASSLVSAGGNEQYF.

This chain uses TRBV27 with TRBJ1-1; D gene ambiguous. Germline V CDR1 and CDR2: MNHEY, SMNVEV (reference sequence). Trimming took 4 bases from V and 0 from J, leaving 12 bases between them. The CDR3 length is 15 residues. As DNA, the CDR3 is TGTGCCAGCAGTTCCCTATATCATATGAACACTGAAGCTTTCTTT. Translated: CASSSLYHMNTEAFF.

This chain links TRBV9 with TRBJ2-7; TRBD1 agrees at 7 bases. Germline V CDR1 and CDR2: SGDLS, YYNGEE. The CDR3 totals 15 residues. The junction had 5 bases not matched to a gene; V was cut back by 0 bases and J by 2 bases. CDR3 DNA: TGTGCCAGCAGCGTAGACGGGGACAGAACCTACGAGCAGTACTTC. This sequence encodes CASSVDGDRTYEQYF.

This chain connects TRBV7-8 to TRBJ2-7; the match to TRBD2 covers 10 bases. Germline loops: CDR1 SGHVS, CDR2 FQNEAQ. The CDR3 covers 14 residues. Germline trimming cut 5 bases from V and 5 bases from J; bases unmatched to any gene: 6. CDR3 residues: CASSPQREGHEQYF. The CDR3 DNA sequence: TGTGCCAGCAGCCCACAGCGGGAGGGCCACGAGCAGTACTTC.

The chain uses TRBV27 and TRBJ2-3, with D maybe TRBD1 (6 bases). This CDR3 has 16 amino acids. V was pared by 0 bases and J by 5 bases, with 15 bases between. Germline V CDR1 and CDR2: MNHEY, SMNVEV (reference sequence). CDR3 DNA sequence: TGTGCCAGCAGTTTATCGACGGGACATATGGGAGATACGCAGTATTTT. This encodes CASSLSTGHMGDTQYF.

This rearrangement joins TRBV18 to TRBJ2-7; 9 bases align to TRBD1. Germline assignment: CDR1 KGHSH and CDR2 LQKENI. The trim removed 6 bases at V and 5 bases at J, leaving 20 bases unmatched. The CDR3 extends over 18 amino acids. CDR3 sequence reads: CASSPSRDRVLSGDEQYF. CDR3 sequence (DNA): TGTGCCAGCTCCCCGTCCCGGGACAGGGTCTTGTCGGGGGACGAGCAGTACTTC.

The chain recombines TRBV29-1 with TRBJ2-7, with 12 positions matching TRBD2. This CDR3 has 15 amino acids. V dropped 4 bases and J dropped 5; count of bases not matched to a gene: 9. Germline CDR1 SQVTM, CDR2 ANQGSEA. The CDR3 nucleotides are TGCAGCGTTGTTAGTGGACTAGCGGGATTCAACGAGCAGTACTTC. Amino acids: CSVVSGLAGFNEQYF.

The chain joins TRBV4-1 to TRBJ2-1, with 9 bases lining up with TRBD2. The trim removed 6 bases at V and 3 bases at J, leaving 9 bases unmatched. This CDR3 region has 16 residues. Germline lookup yields CDR1 MGHRA and CDR2 YSYEKL. CDR3 in amino acids: CASSSLSGSFYNEQFF. The CDR3, as DNA: TGCGCCAGCAGTTCACTTAGCGGGAGCTTCTACAATGAGCAGTTCTTC.